This record covers a single TCR beta chain. This sample is part of a study of PD-1 blockade in classical Hodgkin lymphoma. TCRdb keeps only in-frame clones here, not all; method: immunoSEQ multiplex PCR. This sample has more than 25,000 clones, with 70% to 90% found just once. The ends were cut back, 4 bases at V and 9 bases at J, with 22 bases in the middle. This CDR3 is 16 amino acids long. Looked up from germline, CDR1 is SNHLY and CDR2 is FYNNEI. Relapses following autologous stem cell transplantation were seen in all patients, with brentuximab vedotin exposure varying. The authors enriched CD8+ T cells from thawed PBMCs via magnetic negative selection.

J is TRBJ2-1 and V is TRBV2; tentatively, D is TRBD1 or TRBD2 (5 bases each). The clonotype was recovered from a human donor with classical Hodgkin lymphoma. The sequences come from CD8+ T cells from blood, collected at baseline. The DNA of the CDR3 is TGTGCCAGCAGTGCCGCCTTTCTAGCAGGGTTTCTTGAGCAGTTCTTC. Amino acids: CASSAAFLAGFLEQFF.